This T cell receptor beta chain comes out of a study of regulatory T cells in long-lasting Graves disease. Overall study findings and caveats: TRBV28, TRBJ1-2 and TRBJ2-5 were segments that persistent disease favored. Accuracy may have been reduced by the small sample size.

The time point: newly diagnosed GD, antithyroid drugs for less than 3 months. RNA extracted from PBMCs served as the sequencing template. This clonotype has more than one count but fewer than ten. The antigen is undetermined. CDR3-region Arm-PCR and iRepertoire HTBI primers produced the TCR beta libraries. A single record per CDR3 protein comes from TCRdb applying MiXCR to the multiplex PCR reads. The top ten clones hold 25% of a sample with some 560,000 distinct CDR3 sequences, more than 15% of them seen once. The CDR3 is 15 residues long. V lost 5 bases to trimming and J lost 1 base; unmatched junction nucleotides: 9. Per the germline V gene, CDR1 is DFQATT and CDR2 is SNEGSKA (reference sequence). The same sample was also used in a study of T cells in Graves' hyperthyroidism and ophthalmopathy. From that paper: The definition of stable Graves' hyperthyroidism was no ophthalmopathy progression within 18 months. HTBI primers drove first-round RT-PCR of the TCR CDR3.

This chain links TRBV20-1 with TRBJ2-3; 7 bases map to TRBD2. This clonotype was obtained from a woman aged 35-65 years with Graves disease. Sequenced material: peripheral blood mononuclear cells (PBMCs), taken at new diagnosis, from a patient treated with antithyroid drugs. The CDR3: CSAGGGEVGTDTQYF. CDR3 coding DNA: TGCAGTGCTGGGGGAGGGGAGGTTGGCACAGATACGCAGTATTTT.